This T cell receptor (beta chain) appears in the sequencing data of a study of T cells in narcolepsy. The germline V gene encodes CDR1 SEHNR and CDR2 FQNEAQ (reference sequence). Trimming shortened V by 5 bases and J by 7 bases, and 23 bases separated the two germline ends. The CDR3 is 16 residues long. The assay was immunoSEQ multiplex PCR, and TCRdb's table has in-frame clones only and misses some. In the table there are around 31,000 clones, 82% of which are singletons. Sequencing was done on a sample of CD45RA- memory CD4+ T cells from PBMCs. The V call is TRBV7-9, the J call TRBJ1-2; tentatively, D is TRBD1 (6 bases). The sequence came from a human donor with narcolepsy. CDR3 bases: TGTGCCAGCAGCCCTCCACTCCGTTGGGGGGCTGCTGGCTACACCTTC. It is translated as CASSPPLRWGAAGYTF.